This T cell receptor beta chain stems from a study of blood T cell repertoires in COVID-19. Study at large: Material from acute and convalescent COVID-19 was sourced from the United States, Italy and Spain. In each case, the material was cDNA or gDNA derived from T cells, B-cell-depleted T cells, or PBMCs.

The CDR3 totals 10 residues. V was clipped by 3 bases and J by 10 bases, with 3 bases between them. Germline CDR1 MNHNS, CDR2 SASEGT. A few counts support this clone. Here immunoSEQ multiplex PCR was the method, and the copy in TCRdb shows in-frame clones only, minus some. Here the sample spans roughly 340,000 clones, approximately 92% being singletons. This TCR came from a man between 18 and 29 years old who had recovered from COVID-19. The chain combines TRBV6-1 with TRBJ1-4; D gene unclear. Sequencing was done on a sample of PBMCs or T cells enriched from blood (not recorded which). In DNA, the CDR3 is TGTGCCAGCAGTGATCGAAAACTGTTTTTT. Translated: CASSDRKLFF.